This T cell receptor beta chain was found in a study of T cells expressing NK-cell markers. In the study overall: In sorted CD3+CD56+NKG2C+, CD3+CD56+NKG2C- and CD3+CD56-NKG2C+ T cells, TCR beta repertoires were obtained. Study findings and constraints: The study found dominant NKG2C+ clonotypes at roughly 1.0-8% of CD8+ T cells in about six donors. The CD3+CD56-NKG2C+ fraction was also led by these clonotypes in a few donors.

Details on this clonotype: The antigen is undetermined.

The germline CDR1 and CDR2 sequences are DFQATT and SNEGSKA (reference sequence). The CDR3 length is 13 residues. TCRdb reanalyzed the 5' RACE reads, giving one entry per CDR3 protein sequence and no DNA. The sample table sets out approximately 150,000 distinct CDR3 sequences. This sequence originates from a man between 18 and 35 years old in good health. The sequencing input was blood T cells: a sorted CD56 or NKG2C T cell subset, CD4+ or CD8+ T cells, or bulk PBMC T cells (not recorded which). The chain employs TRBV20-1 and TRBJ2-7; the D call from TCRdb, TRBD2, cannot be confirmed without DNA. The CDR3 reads CSANPIWGGEQYF.